This T cell receptor beta chain emerged from a study of OX40 agonist ivuxolimab in advanced cancers. Study details: Partial responses were observed in three patients, of whom one had hepatocellular carcinoma and two had cutaneous melanoma.

Study-level points and caveats: At doses 0.1 to 3.0 mg/kg, CD4+ and CD8+ clones expanded.

Assay: immunoSEQ multiplex PCR; the TCRdb copy retains only in-frame clones and omits some. The sample carries about 150,000 clones, approximately 94% recorded once. A remark on this clone: Its matching antigen is unknown.

Germline assignment: CDR1 KGHSH and CDR2 LQKENI. The CDR3 has 14 amino acids. V dropped 6 bases and J dropped 7; count of bases not matched to a gene: 12. No patient had autoimmune disease or received systemic immunosuppression. The receptor was isolated from an adult with an advanced solid tumor such as melanoma, head and neck, liver or kidney cancer. The sequencing here drew on CD4+ or CD8+ T cells sorted from blood, taken in a trial of the OX40 agonist ivuxolimab. The gene calls are TRBV18 and TRBJ2-7; 7 nucleotides agree with TRBD1. The CDR3 region is CASSGNRGPREQYF. The CDR3 DNA reads TGTGCCAGCTCCGGAAACAGGGGACCGCGTGAGCAGTACTTC.